Below are 8 T cell receptor beta chains sequenced from a single sample in a study of CD8 T cells in ankylosing spondylitis. Regarding the study as a whole: A TCR beta motif of eight highly homologous variants appeared characteristic of ankylosing spondylitis blood.

TCRdb passed the 5' RACE reads through MiXCR, listing each CDR3 protein once. The sample holds about 450,000 distinct CDR3 sequences, roughly a quarter seen once. No antigens are known for them. The specimen was blood, either unsorted or a sorted T cell fraction (not recorded which). These receptor sequences come from a male donor with ankylosing spondylitis.

This clonotype was counted between two and nine times. The chain carries TRBV7-2 and TRBJ1-2; possibly TRBD1 for D (6 bases). Germline V gene data show CDR1 as SGHTA and CDR2 as FQGNSA. Trimming stripped 2 bases from V and 2 bases from J, with 12 bases between. The CDR3 loop spans 15 amino acids. The CDR3 reads CASSLLDRPNYGYTF. Here the CDR3 DNA reads TGTGCCAGCAGCTTATTAGACAGGCCGAACTATGGCTACACCTTC.

This clonotype was observed a handful of times. The J gene is TRBJ2-3, the V gene TRBV6-1; D perhaps matches TRBD2 (6 bases). V shed 6 bases and J shed 6 bases, with 16 bases lying between them. Germline CDR1 MNHNS, CDR2 SASEGT. The CDR3 sequence is 14 residues long. This CDR3 is CASSQRRGSDTQYF. The CDR3 region has the DNA TGTGCCAGCAGCCAAAGGCGGGGTTCGGATACGCAGTATTTT.

This clonotype has at least ten counts. CDR3 sequence reads: CASRPSGRGEQFF. The CDR3 coding sequence is TGTGCCAGCAGACCTAGCGGGAGGGGGGAGCAGTTCTTC. J is TRBJ2-1 and V is TRBV12-3 or TRBV12-4; TRBD2 agrees at 12 bases. Trimming at V came to 6 bases and at J to 10 bases, leaving 4 bases not matched to a gene. CDR3 length equals 13 residues.

This clonotype was counted a few times. V usage is TRBV28 and J usage is TRBJ1-1; D remains ambiguous. The CDR3 runs 13 residues. V lost 8 bases, J lost 4 bases, and 14 bases lay in between. Germline-derived CDR1 and CDR2 are MDHEN and SYDVKM. In nucleotides, the CDR3 is TGTGCCAGCGGTGGAGTGGCGGGCACTGAAGCTTTCTTT. This encodes CASGGVAGTEAFF. Complete variable domain (other parts from reference TRBV28 and TRBJ1-1): DVKVTQSSRYLVKRTGEKVFLECVQDMDHENMFWYRQDPGLGLRLIYFSYDVKMKEKGDIPEGYSVSREKKERFSLILESASTNQTSMYLCASGGVAGTEAFFGQGTRLTVV.

This clonotype has just a few counts. This rearrangement joins TRBV6-1 to TRBJ2-2; 9 nucleotides line up with TRBD1. The CDR3 length is 16 residues. CDR1 and CDR2 from the germline V gene are MNHNS and SASEGT. The V gene end was trimmed by 6 bases and the J gene end by 5 bases; junction bases not matched to a gene: 10. CDR3 sequence (DNA): TGTGCCAGCAGACAACAGGGACAGGGACGGACCGGGGAGCTGTTTTTT. It codes for CASRQQGQGRTGELFF.

The V call is TRBV7-8, the J call TRBJ2-1; D possibly corresponds to TRBD2 (5 bases). This CDR3 is 15 amino acids long. V shed 8 bases and J shed 5 bases, with 19 bases lying between them. CDR1 SGHVS and CDR2 FQNEAQ come from the germline V gene. Here the CDR3 reads CASSRDPRLNNEQFF. CDR3 in DNA: TGTGCCAGCTCGAGGGATCCGCGACTAAACAATGAGCAGTTCTTC.

V and J are TRBV11-2 and TRBJ2-3; D is undetermined. The length of the CDR3 is 15 residues. Trimming removed 6 bases at V and 1 base at J, with 14 bases between. Germline assignment: CDR1 SGHAT and CDR2 FQNNGV. CDR3 in amino acids: CASRPLTYRTDTQYF. In DNA, the CDR3 is TGTGCCAGCAGGCCTTTGACTTACCGCACAGATACGCAGTATTTT.

The sample holds a few counts of this clonotype. The chain couples TRBV10-3 to TRBJ1-3, with D hard to call. Germline CDR1 is ENHRY and CDR2 is SYGVKD. CDR3 size: 14 residues. The V end was cut by 0 bases, the J end by 5 bases, with 8 bases between. CDR3 sequence (DNA): TGTGCCATCAGTGAGTCGGCAGACAGAAACACCATATATTTT. Encoded protein: CAISESADRNTIYF.